The rows below give T cell receptor beta chains drawn from one sample of a study of T cells after yellow fever vaccination. TCRdb reprocessed the 5' RACE reads with MiXCR, giving one entry per CDR3 protein. The repertoire holds 300,000 to 400,000 distinct CDR3 sequences, with approximately 9% as singletons. The sample was PBMCs, taken on the day of the first yellow fever vaccination. Every receptor here comes from a man aged 18-30 years who received the YFV17D yellow fever vaccine. Both conserved end residues are part of each CDR3. The D gene is left open where the match is weak. Clone size appears in some rows only: once, few, many, or a class for an expanded clone.

V gene	clone size	J gene	D gene	CDR3 protein	CDR3 DNA
TRBV4-1	few	TRBJ2-7	-	CASSLLGSRVGYEQYF	TGCGCCAGCAGCCTTCTCGGGTCCCGGGTCGGCTACGAGCAGTACTTC
TRBV5-1	many	TRBJ1-1	TRBD1	CASSFSQGASRTEAFF	TGCGCCAGCAGCTTTAGCCAGGGGGCGAGTAGAACTGAAGCTTTCTTT
TRBV5-1	few	TRBJ1-4	TRBD1	CASSHGTGNEKLFF	TGCGCCAGCAGCCACGGGACAGGGAATGAAAAACTGTTTTTT
TRBV7-9	-	TRBJ2-1	-	CASSLIYSNEQFF	TGTGCCAGCAGCTTAATTTATAGCAATGAGCAGTTCTTC
TRBV20-1	-	TRBJ1-1	TRBD1	CSAQTGGGTEAFF	TGCAGTGCCCAAACAGGGGGAGGCACTGAAGCTTTCTTT
TRBV7-9	-	TRBJ2-7	TRBD2	CASSLGLAGVPSYEQYF	TGTGCCAGCAGCCTAGGACTAGCGGGGGTCCCCTCCTACGAGCAGTACTTC
TRBV7-9	-	TRBJ2-1	TRBD2	CASSLPSGSSYNEQFF	TGTGCCAGCAGCTTGCCTAGCGGCAGCTCCTACAATGAGCAGTTCTTC
TRBV20-1	few	TRBJ1-5	-	CSARGMENSNQPQHF	TGCAGTGCTAGAGGTATGGAGAATAGCAATCAGCCCCAGCATTTT
TRBV27	-	TRBJ1-6	-	CASSLEGPRGSPLHF	TGTGCCAGCAGTTTAGAAGGGCCTCGAGGTTCACCCCTCCACTTT
TRBV13	-	TRBJ2-6	-	CASSLRGSSGANVLTF	TGTGCCAGCAGCTTAAGGGGCAGCTCTGGGGCCAACGTCCTGACTTTC
TRBV27	many	TRBJ2-2	TRBD2	CASKRGRGGLRNTGELFF	TGTGCCAGCAAGAGGGGGCGGGGGGGCCTGAGGAACACCGGGGAGCTGTTTTTT
TRBV19	-	TRBJ2-1	-	CASSRTGASYNEQFF	TGTGCCAGTAGTAGAACGGGGGCCTCCTACAATGAGCAGTTCTTC
TRBV12-3/TRBV12-4	many	TRBJ2-5	TRBD2	CASSLSGFSGGKTQYF	TGTGCCAGCAGTTTATCGGGGTTTAGCGGGGGAAAGACCCAGTACTTC
TRBV9	-	TRBJ2-7	TRBD1	CASSVARGQENYEQYF	TGTGCCAGCAGCGTAGCGAGGGGACAGGAAAATTACGAGCAGTACTTC
TRBV6-1	-	TRBJ2-5	-	CACEEGGARETQYF	TGTGCCTGTGAGGAGGGGGGGGCCAGGGAGACCCAGTACTTC
TRBV4-3	few	TRBJ2-3	-	CASSTRLFTDTQYF	TGCGCCAGCAGCACCAGGCTCTTCACAGATACGCAGTATTTT
TRBV27	-	TRBJ2-3	-	CASSAPSKEDTQYF	TGTGCCAGCAGCGCCCCCTCAAAGGAAGATACGCAGTATTTT
TRBV11-1	few	TRBJ2-2	TRBD2	CASPTPGLAGRYTGELFF	TGTGCCAGCCCCACGCCGGGACTAGCGGGGAGATACACCGGGGAGCTGTTTTTT
TRBV20-1	-	TRBJ1-1	-	CSASRGSMNTEAFF	TGCAGTGCTAGTCGGGGGTCCATGAACACTGAAGCTTTCTTT
TRBV12-3/TRBV12-4	few	TRBJ2-5	-	CASSTDIEETQYF	TGTGCCAGCAGCACGGACATAGAAGAGACCCAGTACTTC
TRBV5-4	-	TRBJ2-3	-	CASREPSGDDTQYF	TGTGCCAGCAGGGAGCCCTCGGGGGACGATACGCAGTATTTT
TRBV12-3/TRBV12-4	many	TRBJ1-2	-	CASSLAGSNYGYTF	TGTGCCAGCAGTTTAGCGGGTTCGAACTATGGCTACACCTTC
TRBV4-3	few	TRBJ1-4	TRBD1	CASSRTGEGEKLFF	TGCGCCAGCAGCCGGACAGGGGAGGGCGAAAAACTGTTTTTT
TRBV20-1	many	TRBJ1-1	-	CSARGGTEAFF	TGCAGTGCTAGGGGGGGCACTGAAGCTTTCTTT
TRBV6-1	few	TRBJ2-5	-	CASKLAGEETQYF	TGTGCCAGCAAACTAGCAGGGGAAGAGACCCAGTACTTC
TRBV4-1	few	TRBJ2-1	-	CASSHQQGYNEQFF	TGCGCCAGCAGCCATCAACAGGGTTACAATGAGCAGTTCTTC
TRBV29-1	-	TRBJ2-5	-	CSVRGTDETQYF	TGCAGCGTTCGCGGGACCGACGAGACCCAGTACTTC
TRBV5-1	few	TRBJ2-5	-	CASRERETQYF	TGCGCCAGCAGAGAGAGGGAGACCCAGTACTTC
TRBV7-2	few	TRBJ1-5	-	CASSFGINQPQHF	TGTGCCAGCAGCTTCGGGATTAATCAGCCCCAGCATTTT
TRBV4-1	-	TRBJ1-1	-	CASSQLTGTSTEAFF	TGCGCCAGCAGCCAGCTGACGGGAACCTCGACTGAAGCTTTCTTT
TRBV7-2	few	TRBJ1-2	TRBD1	CASSIRQGAGDYGYTF	TGTGCCAGCAGCATACGACAGGGGGCGGGGGACTATGGCTACACCTTC
TRBV4-1	-	TRBJ1-5	-	CASSRTGGSNQPQHF	TGCGCCAGCAGCCGAACTGGGGGGAGCAATCAGCCCCAGCATTTT
TRBV2	-	TRBJ2-5	TRBD1	CASSEGTGRETQYF	TGTGCCAGCAGTGAGGGGACAGGGAGAGAGACCCAGTACTTC
TRBV11-3	many	TRBJ2-7	-	CASSLGAGYEQYF	TGTGCCAGCAGCTTAGGGGCGGGCTACGAGCAGTACTTC
TRBV7-9	many	TRBJ2-1	-	CASSLGAGRSYNEQFF	TGTGCCAGCAGCCTAGGGGCGGGGAGGTCCTACAATGAGCAGTTCTTC
TRBV20-1	-	TRBJ2-3	TRBD2	CSARASGGGELAGGTDTQYF	TGCAGTGCTAGAGCGTCAGGGGGCGGAGAACTAGCGGGGGGCACAGATACGCAGTATTTT
TRBV5-1	few	TRBJ2-2	-	CASSSRPTGGGELFF	TGCGCCAGCAGCTCCCGACCGACCGGGGGCGGGGAGCTGTTTTTT
TRBV7-2	many	TRBJ1-5	-	CASSLEQDQPQHF	TGTGCCAGCAGCTTAGAGCAGGATCAGCCCCAGCATTTT
TRBV7-6	few	TRBJ2-7	TRBD1	CASSLYGRGYEQYF	TGTGCCAGCAGCTTATACGGCAGGGGGTACGAGCAGTACTTC
TRBV18	few	TRBJ1-1	-	CASSAADTEAFF	TGTGCCAGCTCTGCAGCGGACACTGAAGCTTTCTTT
TRBV20-1	few	TRBJ1-1	-	CSARIWEEDTEAFF	TGCAGTGCTAGAATTTGGGAAGAGGACACTGAAGCTTTCTTT
TRBV5-1	-	TRBJ2-2	-	CASSTGTGNAGELFF	TGCGCCAGCAGTACGGGTACAGGGAACGCCGGGGAGCTGTTTTTT
TRBV7-9	few	TRBJ1-3	TRBD1	CASSPAPGQGTRNTIYF	TGTGCCAGCAGCCCCGCCCCGGGACAGGGGACGAGGAACACCATATATTTT
TRBV7-9	many	TRBJ1-1	-	CASSLWANTEAFF	TGTGCCAGCAGCTTATGGGCGAACACTGAAGCTTTCTTT
TRBV12-3/TRBV12-4	-	TRBJ2-5	TRBD2	CASSYGVAGGETQYF	TGTGCCAGCAGTTATGGAGTCGCGGGGGGGGAGACCCAGTACTTC
TRBV20-1	-	TRBJ2-1	-	CSAETRPNEQFF	TGCAGTGCTGAGACCAGGCCGAATGAGCAGTTCTTC
TRBV5-1	few	TRBJ2-1	TRBD1	CASGRQGASDEQFF	TGCGCCAGCGGACGACAGGGGGCCAGTGATGAGCAGTTCTTC
TRBV5-1	-	TRBJ2-3	TRBD1	CASSSTRTGEFTDTQYF	TGCGCCAGCAGCTCGACAAGGACAGGGGAGTTCACAGATACGCAGTATTTT
TRBV6-5	few	TRBJ2-5	-	CASSFGAVGGGRETQYF	TGTGCCAGCAGTTTCGGGGCAGTAGGGGGGGGCAGGGAGACCCAGTACTTC
TRBV27	once	TRBJ2-1	-	CASSSLNNEQFF	TGTGCCAGCAGTTCCCTAAACAATGAGCAGTTCTTC
TRBV7-2	few	TRBJ1-2	TRBD1	CASSSSGGGYTF	TGTGCCAGCAGCTCATCAGGGGGTGGCTACACCTTC
TRBV11-2	few	TRBJ2-3	TRBD2	CASSLDSLLAGGRKDTQYF	TGTGCCAGCAGCTTAGATTCCTTACTAGCGGGGGGGCGAAAAGATACGCAGTATTTT
TRBV20-1	many	TRBJ1-2	-	CSARSQGDVGYTF	TGCAGTGCTCGGTCCCAAGGGGATGTTGGCTACACCTTC
TRBV20-1	-	TRBJ2-5	-	CSARGQQETQYF	TGCAGTGCTAGAGGCCAGCAAGAGACCCAGTACTTC